Listed here are 16 T cell receptor beta chains from one sample, sequenced in a study of T cells after yellow fever vaccination. MiXCR, applied by TCRdb to the 5' RACE reads, yields one record per CDR3 protein. The repertoire holds approximately 300,000 distinct CDR3 sequences, around 11% seen once, with over 3% in the top ten. The sample here was CD4+ T cells sorted from PBMCs, taken 45 days after the yellow fever booster vaccination. The receptors shown here come from a young man who received the YFV17D yellow fever vaccine.

The rearrangement uses TRBV5-1 and TRBJ2-3, with D perhaps TRBD2 (5 bases). CDR1 SGHRS and CDR2 YFSETQ come from the germline V gene. CDR3 size: 13 residues. V was clipped by 7 bases and J by 5 bases, with 14 bases between them. The CDR3 loop reads CASGSTGEDTQYF. CDR3 DNA sequence: TGCGCCAGCGGTAGTACCGGGGAAGATACGCAGTATTTT.

This chain uses TRBV4-2 with TRBJ1-2; the match to TRBD1 covers 8 bases. The germline V gene encodes CDR1 LGHNA and CDR2 YNFKEQ. Trimming removed 6 bases from V and 3 bases from J; junction bases left unmatched: 12. The CDR3 loop spans 16 amino acids. The CDR3 DNA reads TGTGCCAGCAGGAAGATCGCAGGGGGCGTCGACTATGGCTACACCTTC. Translation gives CASRKIAGGVDYGYTF.

This clonotype was seen only a few times. The chain is built from TRBV7-2 and TRBJ2-1; D perhaps matches TRBD2 (5 bases). There are 13 residues in the CDR3. V was clipped by 5 bases and J by 5 bases, with 10 bases between them. Germline CDR1 is SGHTA and CDR2 is FQGNSA. CDR3 coding DNA: TGTGCCAGCAGCCGGACTGGAAACAATGAGCAGTTCTTC. This sequence encodes CASSRTGNNEQFF.

This clonotype came up a few times. The chain couples TRBV5-1 to TRBJ2-2, with D possibly matching TRBD2 (5 bases). In germline, CDR1 is SGHRS, CDR2 YFSETQ. This CDR3 has 15 amino acids. The ends were cut back, 1 base at V and 5 bases at J, with 12 bases in the middle. The CDR3 here is CASSLSTSETGELFF. CDR3 sequence (DNA): TGCGCCAGCAGCTTGAGCACTAGTGAGACCGGGGAGCTGTTTTTT.

Points on this clonotype: This sequence may be a read error, since a much larger clone differs from it by one base. The rearrangement links TRBV28 to TRBJ1-2, with D possibly TRBD1 on 5 matching bases. CDR3 length: 13 residues. Germline CDR1 is MDHEN and CDR2 is SYDVKM. Trimming shortened V by 5 bases and J by 2 bases, and 9 bases separated the two germline ends. The DNA of the CDR3 is TGTGCCAGCAGTACGGGACGGAACTATGGCTACACCTTC. Encoded protein: CASSTGRNYGYTF.

This clonotype was observed a handful of times. The V call is TRBV5-1, the J call TRBJ1-2, with TRBD1 matching 7 bases. The V segment lost 4 bases and the J segment 7 bases; nucleotides outside the gene matches: 10. This CDR3 has 14 residues. The V gene's germline CDR1 is SGHRS and CDR2 YFSETQ. CDR3 nucleotides: TGCGCCAGCAGCGACGGACAGGACGGGCTTGGCTACACCTTC. Protein: CASSDGQDGLGYTF.

At least ten counts were recorded for this clonotype. V usage is TRBV7-8 and J usage is TRBJ2-1; D may be TRBD1 (6 bases). The CDR3 loop spans 12 amino acids. The V end was cut by 3 bases, the J end by 10 bases, with 10 bases between. Germline V gene data show CDR1 as SGHVS and CDR2 as FQNEAQ. The CDR3 nucleotides are TGTGCCAGCAGCTTTCTTAGGGGGGAGCAGTTCTTC. This translates into CASSFLRGEQFF.

This clonotype was picked up a small number of times. This may be a read error, as it is one base from a much larger clone. The V call is TRBV2, the J call TRBJ1-2; 7 bases align to TRBD1. The V segment lost 6 bases and the J segment 10 bases; nucleotides outside the gene matches: 11. The CDR3 loop spans 13 amino acids. Germline V CDR1 and CDR2: SNHLY, FYNNEI. The DNA for the CDR3 is TGTGCCAGCAGCGCTGGGACAGCTATGGCCTACACCTTC. Translated, it gives CASSAGTAMAYTF.

The rearrangement joins TRBV6-5 to TRBJ1-2; possibly TRBD1 for D (5 bases). This CDR3 region has 16 residues. The germline CDR1 and CDR2 sequences are MNHEY and SVGAGI. Trimming shortened V by 0 bases and J by 5 bases, and 16 bases separated the two germline ends. The CDR3 sequence is CASSYSSARVAYGYTF. The CDR3 nucleotides are TGTGCCAGCAGTTACTCGTCCGCCAGGGTGGCGTATGGCTACACCTTC.

The gene calls are TRBV20-1 and TRBJ2-5; D call uncertain. In germline, CDR1 is DFQATT, CDR2 SNEGSKA (reference sequence). The CDR3 sequence is 11 residues long. Trimming left V 5 bases short and J 5 bases short, with 9 bases between. CDR3 coding DNA: TGCAGTGCTCTAGGTCAGGAGACCCAGTACTTC. Translating gives CSALGQETQYF.

This clonotype was counted a few times. The genes are TRBV4-3 and TRBJ2-7; D not certain. The CDR3 consists of 17 residues. Per germline, CDR1 LGHNA and CDR2 YSLEER. Trimming pared 0 bases from V and 2 bases from J, leaving 17 bases between. CDR3 DNA sequence: TGCGCCAGCAGCCAAGATTACGTCGTCAAATATACCTACGAGCAGTACGTC. This codes for CASSQDYVVKYTYEQYV.

A few counts support this clonotype. This rearrangement joins TRBV24-1 to TRBJ2-5; tentatively, D is TRBD2 (6 bases). The V gene lost 6 bases and the J gene lost 5 bases, with 12 bases spanning the gap. This CDR3 has 13 amino acids. CDR1 is KGHDR and CDR2 is SFDVKD in the germline V gene. The CDR3, as DNA: TGTGCCACCAGTCCGGGGGACGCCGAGACCCAGTACTTC. This sequence encodes CATSPGDAETQYF.

The chain couples TRBV5-1 to TRBJ2-3; D is unclear. The germline V and J ends were trimmed by 8 bases and 1 base, with 11 bases remaining between them. Germline V gene sequence: CDR1 SGHRS, CDR2 YFSETQ. The CDR3 is 13 amino acids. The CDR3 DNA sequence: TGCGCCAGTAATGTTAGGGGCACAGATACGCAGTATTTT. Its translation: CASNVRGTDTQYF.

The chain employs TRBV6-2 or TRBV6-3 and TRBJ2-7, with D unresolved. V was shortened by 2 bases and J by 3 bases, with 14 bases between the two germline ends. Germline loops: CDR1 MNHEY, CDR2 SVGEGT. This CDR3 is 15 amino acids long. CDR3 amino acids: CASSYPGRKNYEQYF. The DNA for the CDR3 is TGTGCCAGCAGTTACCCCGGACGAAAGAACTACGAGCAGTACTTC.

This clonotype was observed at least ten times. The chain's CDR3 is CASSPPGASYNEQFF. CDR3 sequence (DNA): TGTGCCAGCAGCCCCCCCGGGGCCTCCTACAATGAGCAGTTCTTC. The rearrangement joins TRBV7-3 to TRBJ2-1; D possibly matches TRBD1 or TRBD2 (5 bases each). Looked up from germline, CDR1 is SGHTA and CDR2 is FQGTGA. V was trimmed by 5 bases and J by 0 bases, leaving 11 bases between them. This CDR3 is built from 15 residues.

This clonotype was seen more than once but under ten times. The rearrangement links TRBV3-1 to TRBJ2-3; 12 nucleotides align to TRBD1. This CDR3 contains 16 residues. Losses at the gene ends were 3 bases for V and 4 bases for J; bases not matched to a gene: 5. Germline loops: CDR1 LGHDT, CDR2 YNNKEL (reference sequence). The CDR3 DNA reads as TGTGCCAGCAGCCATCGGGACAGGGGGCAGCCAGATACGCAGTATTTT. It is translated as CASSHRDRGQPDTQYF.